A single sample gave rise to the 30 T cell receptor beta chains below, sequenced in a study of shared clonotypes between healthy human individuals. Clones were read by immunoSEQ multiplex PCR, and TCRdb kept only the in-frame ones, dropping some. This table holds some 500,000 clones, about 74% found once. Sample: PBMCs. The receptor source for this set is a woman in her thirties or forties in good health. Some clones in this sample may be carry-over from other donors' samples.

In its sample, this clone was seen once. This chain joins TRBV29-1 and TRBJ2-7; D is undetermined. CDR3 length equals 13 residues. The germline V and J ends were trimmed by 7 bases and 0 bases, with 13 bases remaining between them. Germline CDR1 reads SQVTM; CDR2 reads ANQGSEA. The CDR3 sequence: CSAKTVSSYEQYF. CDR3 DNA: TGCAGCGCGAAGACGGTGAGCTCCTACGAGCAGTACTTC.

In this sample, this clone turned up once. V and J are TRBV9 and TRBJ2-1; TRBD2 matches at 8 bases. Germline V gene sequence: CDR1 SGDLS, CDR2 YYNGEE. J lost 9 bases, V lost 4 bases, and 9 bases had no gene match. The CDR3 is 14 amino acids. DNA for the CDR3: TGTGCCAGCAGCCTTAGCGGGGCGGGGGTTGAGCAGTTCTTC. Amino acids: CASSLSGAGVEQFF.

The J gene is TRBJ2-7, the V gene TRBV4-3; either TRBD1 or TRBD2 may supply D (5 bases each). Germline CDR1 is LGHNA and CDR2 is YSLEER. CDR3 length: 14 amino acids. The V gene lost 1 base and the J gene lost 3 bases, with 10 bases spanning the gap. The CDR3 DNA reads as TGCGCCAGCAGCCAAGTGGGGACGAGCTACGAGCAGTACTTC. Protein product: CASSQVGTSYEQYF.

A remark on this clone: Other DNA sequences in the sample encode the same CDR3. This rearrangement joins TRBV7-2 to TRBJ2-2; D is uncertain. The CDR3 extends over 14 amino acids. Germline V CDR1 and CDR2: SGHTA, FQGNSA. Trimming cost V 2 bases and J 1 base, with 5 bases left between them. CDR3 DNA sequence: TGTGCCAGCAGCTTAAGCCGGAACACCGGGGAGCTGTTTTTT. It specifies CASSLSRNTGELFF.

The CDR3 nucleotides are TGTGCCAGCAGCTTAAGGACTAGCGGCTACGAGCAGTACTTC. Amino acids: CASSLRTSGYEQYF. The chain carries TRBV11-2 and TRBJ2-7; 10 bases fit TRBD2. The CDR3 runs to 14 residues. Germline V gene data show CDR1 as SGHAT and CDR2 as FQNNGV. Trimming took 2 bases from V and 3 from J; bases not matched to a gene: 1.

This clone was counted once. The chain has TRBV28 and TRBJ1-2, with 8 bases fitting TRBD1. This CDR3 has 13 residues. With V trimmed by 1 base and J by 7 bases, 2 bases remained unmatched. Germline CDR1 and CDR2: MDHEN and SYDVKM. CDR3 nucleotides: TGTGCCAGCAGTTTATTACAGGGGGGTGGCTACACCTTC. Protein product: CASSLLQGGGYTF.

A note on this clone: This sample also contains other DNA sequences that code for the same CDR3. This sequence joins TRBV28 and TRBJ1-1, with no clear D. CDR3 length: 13 residues. Germline CDR1 MDHEN, CDR2 SYDVKM. V was trimmed by 1 base and J by 2 bases, leaving 5 bases between them. The CDR3 region has the DNA TGTGCCAGCAGTTTATTAAGAAACACTGAAGCTTTCTTT. It encodes CASSLLRNTEAFF.

This clone appeared many times. The V call is TRBV5-1, the J call TRBJ1-2, with TRBD1 as a possible D gene (6 bases). V lost 1 base, J lost 6 bases, and 13 bases lay in between. Germline assignment: CDR1 SGHRS and CDR2 YFSETQ. The length of the CDR3 is 14 residues. CDR3 region: CASSLTGAHDGYTF. The CDR3 DNA reads as TGCGCCAGCAGCTTGACGGGGGCGCATGATGGCTACACCTTC.

The V call is TRBV28, the J call TRBJ2-7; 8 bases line up with TRBD2. This CDR3 is 15 amino acids long. Per germline, CDR1 MDHEN and CDR2 SYDVKM. V lost 5 bases, J lost 0 bases, and 6 bases stayed unmatched. CDR3 protein: CASSDVTSGSYEQYF. The CDR3 coding sequence is TGTGCCAGCAGTGACGTCACTAGCGGCTCCTACGAGCAGTACTTC.

This clone was detected a few times. This sequence joins TRBV19 and TRBJ2-1; perhaps TRBD1 as D (6 bases). The germline V and J ends were trimmed by 6 bases and 4 bases, with 10 bases remaining between them. The CDR3 spans 13 residues. Germline values: CDR1 LNHDA, CDR2 SQIVND (reference sequence). As DNA, the CDR3 is TGTGCCAGTAGCAGGACAGAGTACAATGAGCAGTTCTTC. Protein product: CASSRTEYNEQFF. The whole variable domain, filled in from reference TRBV19 and TRBJ2-1, reads DGGITQSPKYLFRKEGQNVTLSCEQNLNHDAMYWYRQDPGQGLRLIYYSQIVNDFQKGDIAEGYSVSREKKESFPLTVTSAQKNPTAFYLCASSRTEYNEQFFGPGTRLTVL.

This chain uses TRBV28 with TRBJ2-2; no clear D gene. Germline V gene sequence: CDR1 MDHEN, CDR2 SYDVKM. CDR3 size: 12 residues. V was clipped by 5 bases and J by 6 bases, with 7 bases between them. CDR3 nucleotide sequence: TGTGCCAGCAGTCCAACCGCCGGGGAGCTGTTTTTT. Protein product: CASSPTAGELFF.

This clone has a single count. The chain carries TRBV10-1 and TRBJ2-1; D remains ambiguous. CDR1 and CDR2 (germline): WNHNN, SYGVQD (reference sequence). V gave up 6 bases and J gave up 13 bases, with 13 bases separating them. The CDR3 has 11 amino acids. The CDR3 here is CASRGYELQFF. CDR3 sequence (DNA): TGCGCCAGCAGGGGATATGAACTCCAGTTCTTC.

This clone was counted a single time. The chain couples TRBV7-6 to TRBJ2-1; D may be TRBD2 (5 bases). V was shortened by 8 bases and J by 7 bases, with 9 bases between the two germline ends. The germline V gene has CDR1 SGHVS and CDR2 FNYEAQ. The CDR3 runs to 11 residues. CDR3 sequence (DNA): TGTGCCAGCCAACGAGGGAATGAGCAGTTCTTC. Its translation: CASQRGNEQFF. The full variable domain, rest sourced from reference TRBV7-6 and TRBJ2-1, is GAGVSQSPRYKVTKRGQDVALRCDPISGHVSLYWYRQALGQGPEFLTYFNYEAQQDKSGLPNDRFSAERPEGSISTLTIQRTEQRDSAMYRCASQRGNEQFFGPGTRLTVL.

Remarks on this clone: A far larger clone is off by one base, so a read error is likely. The chain is built from TRBV6-5 and TRBJ1-1, with D unresolved. Deletions cut 4 bases from V and 8 bases from J, with 17 bases between. Germline V gene sequence: CDR1 MNHEY, CDR2 SVGAGI. The CDR3 runs 14 residues. The CDR3 sequence is CASSCSTTGVEAFF. Written as DNA, the CDR3 is TGTGCCAGCAGTTGCTCGACAACTGGGGTCGAAGCTTTCTTT.

This chain uses TRBV2 with TRBJ2-5; 7 positions match TRBD2. Losses at the gene ends were 6 bases for V and 1 base for J; bases not matched to a gene: 11. This CDR3 comprises 16 residues. Germline CDR1 reads SNHLY; CDR2 reads FYNNEI. CDR3: CASRRIRAGSQETQYF. CDR3 DNA sequence: TGTGCCAGCAGAAGAATTCGAGCGGGGTCCCAAGAGACCCAGTACTTC.

This clone was seen just once. A far bigger clonotype differs at one base, so this is likely a read error. The sample contains more than one DNA sequence encoding this CDR3. The CDR3 DNA reads as TGTGCCATCAGTGAGAGGCAGCCCGCTGGCTATGGCTACACTTTC. This gives the protein CAISERQPAGYGYTF. The genes are TRBV10-3 and TRBJ1-2; no firm D call. CDR3 length: 15 residues. Germline V gene sequence: CDR1 ENHRY, CDR2 SYGVKD.

CDR3 nucleotide sequence: TGCGCCAGCACTCGGGACTCTCAAGAGACCCAGTACTTC. This gives the protein CASTRDSQETQYF. J is TRBJ2-5 and V is TRBV5-1, with TRBD2 as a possible D gene (6 bases). V lost 6 bases and J lost 2, with 11 bases in between. The CDR3 consists of 13 residues. CDR1 SGHRS and CDR2 YFSETQ come from the germline V gene.

This chain connects TRBV4-3 to TRBJ2-3, with 9 bases lining up with TRBD2. The germline V gene has CDR1 LGHNA and CDR2 YSLEER. Trimming removed 0 bases from V and 2 bases from J; junction bases left unmatched: 6. The CDR3 totals 17 residues. The CDR3 DNA reads TGCGCCAGCAGCCAAGATGGTGGCGGGAGGGACACAGATACGCAGTATTTT. Translating gives CASSQDGGGRDTDTQYF.

This clone was counted ten times or more. At the DNA level, this CDR3 is encoded by other sequences in the same sample as well. The gene calls are TRBV7-9 and TRBJ2-2, with 8 bases matching TRBD2. The V segment lost 3 bases and the J segment 0 bases; nucleotides outside the gene matches: 0. The CDR3 contains 15 residues. The germline CDR1 and CDR2 sequences are SEHNR and FQNEAQ (reference sequence). CDR3 amino acids: CASSLTSANTGELFF. CDR3 DNA sequence: TGTGCCAGCAGCTTGACTAGCGCGAACACCGGGGAGCTGTTTTTT.

The chain employs TRBV6-1 and TRBJ2-7; D is perhaps TRBD1 (6 bases). V shed 6 bases and J shed 0 bases, with 15 bases lying between them. Germline V gene data show CDR1 as MNHNS and CDR2 as SASEGT. The CDR3 is 15 residues long. The CDR3 is CASRPLGGSSYEQYF. CDR3 bases: TGTGCCAGCAGGCCCCTAGGGGGAAGCTCCTACGAGCAGTACTTC.

The gene calls are TRBV7-3 and TRBJ2-1; TRBD1 is a possible D gene (6 bases). The CDR3 contains 15 residues. CDR1 is SGHTA, CDR2 FQGTGA, per germline. The germline V and J ends were trimmed by 5 bases and 0 bases, with 11 bases remaining between them. CDR3 nucleotide sequence: TGTGCCAGCAGCGCACGGGACAACTCCTACAATGAGCAGTTCTTC. Amino acid sequence: CASSARDNSYNEQFF.

This clone was seen only once. The chain recombines TRBV15 with TRBJ2-7; D remains ambiguous. CDR1 is LNHNV, CDR2 YYDKDF, per germline (reference sequence). Trimming removed 3 bases at V and 3 bases at J, with 15 bases between. The CDR3 totals 15 residues. CDR3 coding DNA: TGTGCCACCAGCAGCCCAGATGGGCGCGGCTACGAGCAGTACTTC. Amino acids: CATSSPDGRGYEQYF.

In its sample, this clone was seen a few times. V usage is TRBV9 and J usage is TRBJ1-3; the D gene is possibly TRBD1 (5 bases). Per germline, CDR1 SGDLS and CDR2 YYNGEE. There are 17 residues in the CDR3. Trimming removed 0 bases from V and 0 bases from J, with 13 bases in between. The CDR3 DNA is TGTGCCAGCAGCGTAGAGCAACAGGCGAGCTCTGGAAACACCATATATTTT. It is translated as CASSVEQQASSGNTIYF.

V and J are TRBV19 and TRBJ2-3; TRBD2 aligns across 12 bases. Germline CDR1 and CDR2: LNHDA and SQIVND (reference sequence). J was trimmed by 6 bases and V by 7 bases; bases with no gene match: 5. The CDR3 extends over 14 amino acids. In DNA, the CDR3 is TGTGCCAGTAAACTAGCGGGAGGAGGGGATACGCAGTATTTT. Amino acids: CASKLAGGGDTQYF.

In the case of this clone: This is likely a read error, given that the CDR3 carries no conserved phenylalanine or tryptophan at its end. The J gene is TRBJ1-2, the V gene TRBV30; 7 bases agree with TRBD1. In germline, CDR1 is GTSNPN, CDR2 SVGIG (reference sequence). The V segment lost 3 bases and the J segment 4 bases; nucleotides outside the gene matches: 8. The CDR3 length is 14 residues. CDR3 nucleotide sequence: TGTGCCTGGAGCCCTGACAGGGAAGCCTATGGCTACACCTCC. Its translation is CAWSPDREAYGYTS.

The CDR3 bases are TGTGCCAGCTCATTACTAGCGGGAGGGCCGTACGAGCAGTACTTC. This codes for CASSLLAGGPYEQYF. The chain recombines TRBV18 with TRBJ2-7, with 13 bases identical to TRBD2. In germline, CDR1 is KGHSH, CDR2 LQKENI. The CDR3 covers 15 residues. The J segment lost 4 bases and the V segment lost 5 bases, leaving 5 bases of the junction unmatched.

The sample holds one count of this clone. The chain carries TRBV10-3 and TRBJ2-3; D perhaps matches TRBD2 (6 bases). The CDR3 contains 12 residues. The germline V gene encodes CDR1 ENHRY and CDR2 SYGVKD. The CDR3 here is CACGARTDTQYF. The CDR3 DNA reads TGTGCTTGCGGGGCGCGCACAGATACGCAGTATTTT.

In its sample, this clone was seen a few times. This chain joins TRBV28 and TRBJ1-1; no definite D call. V lost 3 bases, J lost 1 base, and 6 bases lay in between. The CDR3 has 13 residues. Germline assignment: CDR1 MDHEN and CDR2 SYDVKM. The CDR3 coding sequence is TGTGCCAGCAGTTTGGACCCGAACACTGAAGCTTTCTTT. Protein sequence: CASSLDPNTEAFF.

The CDR3 sequence: CASSEQGANQPQHF. In nucleotides, the CDR3 is TGTGCCAGCAGTGAACAGGGGGCTAATCAGCCCCAGCATTTT. The chain recombines TRBV2 with TRBJ1-5, with 8 positions matching TRBD1. Germline V gives CDR1 SNHLY, CDR2 FYNNEI. The CDR3 runs to 14 residues. V shed 2 bases, J shed 4 bases, and the junction held 1 base outside the gene matches.

The chain uses TRBV30 and TRBJ1-1, with TRBD1 matching 9 bases. The CDR3 sequence is 11 residues long. CDR1 and CDR2 from the germline V gene are GTSNPN and SVGIG (reference sequence). V was pared by 2 bases and J by 10 bases, with 2 bases of the junction left unmatched. CDR3 DNA: TGTGCCTGGAGTCCGGGACAGGGAGCTTTCTTT. Its translation: CAWSPGQGAFF. Looking up the rest from reference TRBV30 and TRBJ1-1 gives the full variable domain: SQTIHQWPATLVQPVGSPLSLECTVEGTSNPNLYWYRQAAGRGLQLLFYSVGIGQISSEVPQNLSASRPQDRQFILSSKKLLLSDSGFYLCAWSPGQGAFFGQGTRLTVV.